These 23 T cell receptor beta chains came from one sample sequenced in a study of response to subunit inactivated influenza vaccine. TCRdb fed the RT-PCR reads into MiXCR, producing one record per CDR3 protein. The top ten hold roughly a tenth of the sample, which has about 780,000 distinct CDR3 sequences, about a fifth seen once. Sequenced material: PBMCs from blood, taken around 5 days after vaccination. The receptor source for this set is a man aged 50-59 years who received an inactivated influenza vaccine.

This clonotype was recorded a few times. This chain uses TRBV4-3 with TRBJ1-1; D is undetermined. Per the germline V gene, CDR1 is LGHNA and CDR2 is YSLEER. Between the trimmed V and J ends, which lost 0 bases and 1 base, there was a span of 9 bases. The CDR3 loop spans 15 amino acids. CDR3 nucleotide sequence: TGCGCCAGCAGCCAAGAAGGTGCGAGGAACACTGAAGCTTTCTTT. Its translation: CASSQEGARNTEAFF.

The rearrangement joins TRBV6-1 to TRBJ1-1; D is possibly TRBD1 (5 bases). Trimming stripped 6 bases from V and 4 bases from J, with 18 bases between. CDR1 and CDR2 (germline): MNHNS, SASEGT. The CDR3 sequence is 15 residues long. The CDR3 nucleotides are TGTGCCAGCAGCGCAATTTCCGGGGGATTCACTGAAGCTTTCTTT. It translates to CASSAISGGFTEAFF.

This clonotype was seen a handful of times. This chain joins TRBV20-1 and TRBJ2-1, with 9 bases fitting TRBD2. The CDR3 runs to 15 residues. Germline assignment: CDR1 DFQATT and CDR2 SNEGSKA (reference sequence). The junction had 8 bases not matched to a gene; V was cut back by 3 bases and J by 5 bases. The CDR3 DNA reads TGCAGTGCTAGGCAAGTAGCGGGGGTGGACAATGAGCAGTTCTTC. It yields the protein CSARQVAGVDNEQFF.

This clonotype was seen a handful of times. The chain links TRBV10-3 to TRBJ2-7; maybe TRBD1 (5 bases). The CDR3 is made up of 12 amino acids. The V end was cut by 9 bases, the J end by 6 bases, with 15 bases between. From germline, CDR1 is ENHRY and CDR2 SYGVKD. As DNA, the CDR3 is TGTGCCATAGGGGCAGGGTCAGGCGAGCAGTACTTC. Translation: CAIGAGSGEQYF.

A few counts support this clonotype. The V call is TRBV20-1, the J call TRBJ1-5; 8 bases match TRBD1. CDR3 length: 13 amino acids. Looked up from germline, CDR1 is DFQATT and CDR2 is SNEGSKA (reference sequence). Germline trimming cut 3 bases from V and 4 bases from J; bases unmatched to any gene: 2. The CDR3 is CSASQGANQPQHF. DNA for the CDR3: TGCAGTGCTAGTCAGGGGGCGAATCAGCCCCAGCATTTT.

This clonotype occurred many times. The chain links TRBV4-2 to TRBJ2-3, with 10 positions matching TRBD2. Germline V gene lookup returns CDR1 LGHNA and CDR2 YNFKEQ. The V segment lost 0 bases and the J segment 3 bases; nucleotides outside the gene matches: 6. The CDR3 is made up of 17 amino acids. CDR3 protein: CASSQEGVAGGTDTQYF. In nucleotides, the CDR3 is TGTGCCAGCAGCCAAGAGGGGGTAGCGGGGGGTACAGATACGCAGTATTTT.

This clonotype was picked up many times. The J gene is TRBJ2-7, the V gene TRBV28; D gene unclear. The CDR3 is made up of 12 amino acids. Germline values: CDR1 MDHEN, CDR2 SYDVKM. The V end was cut by 8 bases, the J end by 5 bases, with 13 bases between. The DNA for the CDR3 is TGTGCCAGCCAAGAGGAAAAGGACGAGCAGTACTTC. This gives the protein CASQEEKDEQYF.

The chain recombines TRBV6-2 or TRBV6-3 with TRBJ2-7, with TRBD1 identical over 9 bases. This CDR3 has 16 amino acids. The germline CDR1 and CDR2 sequences are MNHEY and SVGEGT. The J segment lost 0 bases and the V segment lost 2 bases, leaving 5 bases of the junction unmatched. The CDR3 DNA follows: TGTGCCAGCAGTTACGGAGGACAGGGGCCCTCCTACGAGCAGTACTTC. It specifies CASSYGGQGPSYEQYF.

This clonotype came up a few times. The V gene is TRBV29-1, the J gene TRBJ2-1; D is ambiguous. Trimming removed 3 bases at V and 7 bases at J, with 10 bases between. Germline CDR1 is SQVTM and CDR2 is ANQGSEA. CDR3 length equals 12 residues. The CDR3 sequence is CSVDWQPNEQFF. As DNA, the CDR3 is TGCAGCGTTGATTGGCAGCCGAATGAGCAGTTCTTC.

In this sample, this clonotype turned up a few times. This chain connects TRBV10-3 to TRBJ2-1; D might be TRBD2 (6 bases). Germline-derived CDR1 and CDR2 are ENHRY and SYGVKD. V dropped 11 bases and J dropped 4 bases, with 12 bases sitting between them. The CDR3 extends over 12 amino acids. CDR3 residues: CAHRDSYNEQFF. The CDR3 DNA reads as TGTGCCCACCGGGACTCGTACAATGAGCAGTTCTTC.

The table lists this clonotype with a few counts. This rearrangement joins TRBV4-2 to TRBJ2-3; 13 bases are shared with TRBD2. The trim removed 8 bases at V and 4 bases at J, leaving 12 bases unmatched. The CDR3 is 17 amino acids. CDR1 and CDR2 (germline): LGHNA, YNFKEQ. The CDR3 DNA follows: TGTGCCAGCTCCCCTCGGACTAGCGGGAGTAGAGCAGATACGCAGTATTTT. Translating it yields CASSPRTSGSRADTQYF.

Many counts were recorded for this clonotype. The J gene is TRBJ2-2, the V gene TRBV11-2; 7 bases are shared with TRBD1. V was clipped by 8 bases and J by 0 bases; unmatched bases: 3. Germline CDR1 reads SGHAT; CDR2 reads FQNNGV. The CDR3 spans 14 residues. In DNA, the CDR3 is TGTGCCAGCCGGGGACAGTCGAACACCGGGGAGCTGTTTTTT. Its protein is CASRGQSNTGELFF.

This clonotype was found a few times. This chain links TRBV5-1 with TRBJ2-7; 7 nucleotides agree with TRBD1. The junction had 7 bases not matched to a gene; V was cut back by 0 bases and J by 4 bases. Germline assignment: CDR1 SGHRS and CDR2 YFSETQ. CDR3 length: 15 amino acids. CDR3 residues: CASSLDGTANYEQYF. Written as DNA, the CDR3 is TGCGCCAGCAGCTTGGATGGGACAGCCAATTACGAGCAGTACTTC.

The DNA of the CDR3 is TGTGCCAGCTCACCATTGAGCGGGGGGATTGGCGAGCAGTACTTC. This encodes CASSPLSGGIGEQYF. The chain recombines TRBV18 with TRBJ2-7, with 9 bases aligning to TRBD2. V shed 2 bases and J 6 bases; nucleotides not matched to a gene: 8. In germline, CDR1 is KGHSH, CDR2 LQKENI. This CDR3 spans 15 amino acids.

This rearrangement joins TRBV7-8 to TRBJ2-7; 8 bases match TRBD2. The CDR3 is made up of 14 amino acids. From germline, CDR1 is SGHVS and CDR2 FQNEAQ. V lost 5 bases to trimming and J lost 5 bases; unmatched junction nucleotides: 8. Here the CDR3 reads CASSLGLGLHEQYF. The DNA of the CDR3 is TGTGCCAGCAGCCTGGGACTAGGGCTGCACGAGCAGTACTTC. Full variable domain (remainder filled in from reference TRBV7-8 and TRBJ2-7): GAGVSQSPRYKVAKRGQDVALRCDPISGHVSLFWYQQALGQGPEFLTYFQNEAQLDKSGLPSDRFFAERPEGSVSTLKIQRTQQEDSAVYLCASSLGLGLHEQYFGPGTRLTVT.

The V and J genes are TRBV28 and TRBJ2-7; D is perhaps TRBD2 (6 bases). Germline V gene lookup returns CDR1 MDHEN and CDR2 SYDVKM. CDR3 length: 15 residues. Trimming shortened V by 5 bases and J by 5 bases, and 19 bases separated the two germline ends. Here the CDR3 reads CASSIPLVAANEQYF. The CDR3 nucleotides are TGTGCCAGCAGTATCCCTCTGGTAGCGGCCAACGAGCAGTACTTC.

This clonotype was seen ten or more times. The CDR3 DNA reads TGTGCCAGCAGTACCACTAGCGGGAGGGCCTACAATGAGCAGTTCTTC. The encoded protein is CASSTTSGRAYNEQFF. This chain links TRBV12-3 or TRBV12-4 with TRBJ2-1; 13 nucleotides line up with TRBD2. The ends lost 5 bases at V and 2 bases at J; junction bases unmatched: 3. The CDR3 totals 16 residues.

This clonotype was counted ten times or more. The chain has TRBV5-1 and TRBJ2-7; maybe TRBD1 (5 bases). The ends were cut back, 5 bases at V and 6 bases at J, with 24 bases in the middle. Germline CDR1 SGHRS, CDR2 YFSETQ. This CDR3 has 16 amino acids. The CDR3 nucleotides are TGCGCCAGCAGGAGCCTGACAGCATCCGTTTCGGGCGAGCAGTACTTC. Protein product: CASRSLTASVSGEQYF. Filled out from reference TRBV5-1 and TRBJ2-7, the complete variable domain reads KAGVTQTPRYLIKTRGQQVTLSCSPISGHRSVSWYQQTPGQGLQFLFEYFSETQRNKGNFPGRFSGRQFSNSRSEMNVSTLELGDSALYLCASRSLTASVSGEQYFGPGTRLTVT.

This chain's CDR3 is CASSFSAGEYQPQHF. The CDR3 coding sequence is TGTGCCAGCAGCTTTTCCGCAGGCGAATATCAGCCCCAGCATTTT. The chain couples TRBV5-5 to TRBJ1-5, with unresolved D. CDR1 and CDR2 from the germline V gene are SGHKS and YYEKEE (reference sequence). This CDR3 has 15 residues. V shed 2 bases and J shed 5 bases, with 14 bases lying between them.

This clonotype was picked up a small number of times. J is TRBJ1-3 and V is TRBV25-1; a weak D match, TRBD1 (6 bases). The CDR3 sequence is 14 residues long. Looked up from germline, CDR1 is MGHDK and CDR2 is SYGVNS. The V gene lost 6 bases and the J gene lost 4 bases, with 13 bases spanning the gap. The CDR3 sequence: CASRPQGPGNTIYF. The CDR3 region has the DNA TGTGCCAGCAGACCTCAGGGGCCCGGAAACACCATATATTTT.

Here the CDR3 reads CASSSPGAPLHF. The CDR3, as DNA: TGTGCCAGCAGCTCCCCGGGGGCACCCCTCCACTTT. This chain uses TRBV7-6 with TRBJ1-6, with TRBD1 as a possible D gene (5 bases). Deletions cut 4 bases from V and 11 bases from J, with 9 bases between. This CDR3 spans 12 amino acids. The germline V gene encodes CDR1 SGHVS and CDR2 FNYEAQ. Complete variable domain (other parts from reference TRBV7-6 and TRBJ1-6): GAGVSQSPRYKVTKRGQDVALRCDPISGHVSLYWYRQALGQGPEFLTYFNYEAQQDKSGLPNDRFSAERPEGSISTLTIQRTEQRDSAMYRCASSSPGAPLHFGNGTRLTVT.

The chain is built from TRBV20-1 and TRBJ2-3, with unresolved D. The germline V gene encodes CDR1 DFQATT and CDR2 SNEGSKA (reference sequence). V lost 5 bases and J 0 bases, leaving 12 bases between the germline ends. This CDR3 is built from 14 residues. The CDR3 nucleotides are TGCAGTGCTGCAGTGAGTGTTAGCACAGATACGCAGTATTTT. This sequence encodes CSAAVSVSTDTQYF.

Remarks on this clonotype: It may be a read error: a sequence one base away is much more abundant. The rearrangement links TRBV25-1 to TRBJ2-2; D assignment may be TRBD1 or TRBD2 (5 bases each). The CDR3 covers 12 residues. From germline, CDR1 is MGHDK and CDR2 SYGVNS. The CDR3 protein is CASSRTTGERFF. CDR3 bases: TGTGCCAGCAGCCGGACAACCGGGGAGCGGTTTTTT.